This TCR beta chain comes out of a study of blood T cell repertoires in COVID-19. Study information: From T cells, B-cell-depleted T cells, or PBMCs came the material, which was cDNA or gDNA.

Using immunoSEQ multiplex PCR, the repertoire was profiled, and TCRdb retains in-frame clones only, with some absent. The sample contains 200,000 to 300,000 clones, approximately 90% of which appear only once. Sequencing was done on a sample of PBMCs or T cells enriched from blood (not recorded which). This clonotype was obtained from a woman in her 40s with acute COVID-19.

CDR3 in DNA: TGTGCTAGTGGTTTGGGGACACCTACTGAAGCTTTCTTT. Encoded protein: CASGLGTPTEAFF. The chain is built from TRBV12-5 and TRBJ1-1; D is possibly TRBD1 (5 bases). The germline CDR1 and CDR2 sequences are LGHNT and FRNRAP. CDR3 length equals 13 residues. V shed 1 base and J shed 5 bases, with 8 bases lying between them.